The 5 T cell receptor beta chains given below trace back to one sample, sequenced in a study of T cells in Graves' hyperthyroidism and ophthalmopathy. Using RNA transcripts as the source, TCR beta CDR3 regions were amplified. The study used the HTBI primer set for a first-round RT-PCR of the TCR CDR3. Via MiXCR, TCRdb re-called the multiplex PCR reads, giving one row per CDR3 protein. The sample has some 360,000 distinct CDR3 sequences, about a sixth seen once. Input material: blood. All receptors derive from a woman in her forties with Graves' ophthalmopathy.

This clonotype was seen many times. The rearrangement links TRBV12-3 or TRBV12-4 to TRBJ1-2; a possible D gene is TRBD1 (5 bases). CDR3 length: 13 amino acids. The V gene lost 6 bases and the J gene lost 3 bases, with 11 bases spanning the gap. CDR3 nucleotide sequence: TGTGCCAGCAGGTATCAGGGAGACTATGGCTACACCTTC. Its translation: CASRYQGDYGYTF.

This clonotype was seen a few times. The gene calls are TRBV9 and TRBJ1-5, with D perhaps matching TRBD1 (5 bases). V shed 3 bases and J shed 7 bases, with 14 bases lying between them. There are 14 residues in the CDR3. Germline CDR1 is SGDLS and CDR2 is YYNGEE. The DNA for the CDR3 is TGTGCCAGCAGCGAAACAGGAATAGGACAGCCCCAGCATTTT. Encoded protein: CASSETGIGQPQHF.

This clonotype was seen many times. This chain links TRBV2 with TRBJ1-2, with D perhaps matching TRBD1 (5 bases). In germline, CDR1 is SNHLY, CDR2 FYNNEI. The CDR3 covers 14 residues. Trimming took off 0 bases at V and 6 bases at J, with 11 bases between the two ends. The CDR3: CASSEATGSNGYTF. CDR3 DNA: TGTGCCAGCAGTGAAGCTACAGGAAGTAATGGCTACACCTTC. The whole variable domain, filled in from reference TRBV2 and TRBJ1-2, reads EPEVTQTPSHQVTQMGQEVILRCVPISNHLYFYWYRQILGQKVEFLVSFYNNEISEKSEIFDDQFSVERPDGSNFTLKIRSTKLEDSAMYFCASSEATGSNGYTFGSGTRLTVV.

This clonotype has at least ten counts. This chain connects TRBV15 to TRBJ1-5, with D unclear. Germline V lookup: CDR1 LNHNV, CDR2 YYDKDF (reference sequence). There are 13 residues in the CDR3. Trimming shortened V by 3 bases and J by 2 bases, and 5 bases separated the two germline ends. The CDR3 nucleotides are TGTGCCACCAGCAGGGTCGGCAATCAGCCCCAGCATTTT. Translating gives CATSRVGNQPQHF.

This clonotype came up many times. The rearrangement uses TRBV6-4 and TRBJ2-3; TRBD1 is a possible D gene (6 bases). The CDR3 is made up of 16 amino acids. Deletions cut 0 bases from V and 2 bases from J, with 12 bases between. The germline V gene encodes CDR1 MRHNA and CDR2 SNTAGT. DNA for the CDR3: TGTGCCAGCAGTGACTCGAGTGGGGGCGACACAGATACGCAGTATTTT. It is translated as CASSDSSGGDTDTQYF.